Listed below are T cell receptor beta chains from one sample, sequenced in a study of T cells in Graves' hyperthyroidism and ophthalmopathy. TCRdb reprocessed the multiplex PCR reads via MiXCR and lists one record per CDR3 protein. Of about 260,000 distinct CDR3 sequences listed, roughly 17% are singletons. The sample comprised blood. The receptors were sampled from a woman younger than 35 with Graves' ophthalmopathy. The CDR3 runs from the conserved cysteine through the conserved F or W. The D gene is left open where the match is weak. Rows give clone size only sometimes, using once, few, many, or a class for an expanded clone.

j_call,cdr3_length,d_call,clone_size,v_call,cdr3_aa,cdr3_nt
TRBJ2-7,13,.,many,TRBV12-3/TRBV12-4,CASSFGQSYEQYF,TGTGCCAGCAGTTTCGGTCAGTCCTACGAGCAGTACTTC
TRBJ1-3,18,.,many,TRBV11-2,CASSHLGGQYSSGNTIYF,TGTGCCAGCAGCCATTTGGGGGGCCAATACAGCTCTGGAAACACCATATATTTT
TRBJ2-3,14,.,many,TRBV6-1,CASSDPTGTDTQYF,TGTGCCAGCAGTGACCCTACGGGCACAGATACGCAGTATTTT
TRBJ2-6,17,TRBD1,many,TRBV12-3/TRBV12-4,CASSLDSGGAGANVLTF,TGTGCCAGCAGTTTAGATTCAGGGGGCGCTGGGGCCAACGTCCTGACTTTC
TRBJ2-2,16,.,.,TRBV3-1,CASSQRSGRGTGELFF,TGTGCCAGCAGCCAACGGTCGGGTCGGGGCACCGGGGAGCTGTTTTTT
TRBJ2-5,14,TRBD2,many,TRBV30,CAWTRLAGGETQYF,TGTGCCTGGACTAGACTAGCGGGAGGAGAGACCCAGTACTTC
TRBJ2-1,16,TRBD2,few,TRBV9,CASSVDAGGTGGEQFF,TGTGCCAGCAGCGTAGATGCGGGGGGGACCGGGGGTGAGCAGTTCTTC
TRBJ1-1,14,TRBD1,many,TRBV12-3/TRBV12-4,CASSLTGWDTEAFF,TGTGCCAGCAGTCTGACAGGGTGGGACACTGAAGCTTTCTTT
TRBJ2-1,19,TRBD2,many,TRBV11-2,CASSPFPGLAGGEYEQQFF,TGTGCCAGCAGCCCCTTTCCGGGACTAGCGGGGGGCGAATATGAGCAGCAGTTCTTC
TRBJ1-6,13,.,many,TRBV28,CASSFLRDSPLHF,TGTGCCAGCAGTTTCCTCAGGGATTCACCCCTCCACTTT
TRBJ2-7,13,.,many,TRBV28,CASMGTLSYEQYF,TGTGCCAGCATGGGGACCCTCTCCTACGAGCAGTACTTC
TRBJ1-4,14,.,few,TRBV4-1,CASSPKQGDEKLFF,TGCGCCAGCAGCCCGAAACAGGGCGATGAAAAACTGTTTTTT
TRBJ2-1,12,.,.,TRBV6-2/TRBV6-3,CASSWEFNEQFF,TGTGCCAGCAGTTGGGAATTCAATGAGCAGTTCTTC
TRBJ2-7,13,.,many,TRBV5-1,CASSLLGAREQYF,TGCGCCAGCAGCTTGCTGGGGGCGAGGGAGCAGTACTTC
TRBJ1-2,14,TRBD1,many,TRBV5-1,CASSSDRGEDGYTF,TGCGCCAGCAGTAGTGACAGGGGCGAAGATGGCTACACCTTC
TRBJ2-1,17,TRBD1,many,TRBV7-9,CASSPGTGLVLYNEQFF,TGTGCCAGCAGCCCCGGGACAGGCCTTGTCCTATACAATGAGCAGTTCTTC
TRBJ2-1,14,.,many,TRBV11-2,CASSLMLSGNEQFF,TGTGCCAGCAGCCTTATGTTATCGGGGAATGAGCAGTTCTTC
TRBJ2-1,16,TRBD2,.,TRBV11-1,CASSGPGAGGYNEQFF,TGTGCCAGCAGTGGCCCCGGGGCGGGAGGCTACAATGAGCAGTTCTTC
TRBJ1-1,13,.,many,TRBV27,CASSTGPFTEAFF,TGTGCCAGCAGTACGGGACCGTTCACTGAAGCTTTCTTT
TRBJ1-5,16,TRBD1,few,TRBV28,CASSSLGTVGNQPQHF,TGTGCCAGCAGTTCTCTCGGGACAGTAGGCAATCAGCCCCAGCATTTT
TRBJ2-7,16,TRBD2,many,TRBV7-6,CASSLARSGRMYEQYF,TGTGCCAGCAGCTTAGCGCGAAGCGGGAGAATGTACGAGCAGTACTTC
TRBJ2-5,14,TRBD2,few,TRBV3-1,CASSVAGGQETQYF,TGTGCCAGCAGCGTAGCGGGGGGACAAGAGACCCAGTACTTC
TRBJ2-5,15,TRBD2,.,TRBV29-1,CSVSGTSGRAETQYF,TGCAGCGTCTCCGGGACTAGCGGGAGGGCGGAGACCCAGTACTTC
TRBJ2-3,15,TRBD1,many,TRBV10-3,CAISLRDRGTDTQYF,TGTGCCATCAGCCTCCGGGACAGGGGCACAGATACGCAGTATTTT
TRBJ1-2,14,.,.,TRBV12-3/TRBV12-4,CASGRTSVNYGYTF,TGTGCCAGCGGCCGTACCTCGGTAAACTATGGCTACACCTTC
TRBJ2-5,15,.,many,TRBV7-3,CASSAAGRQQETQYF,TGTGCCAGCAGCGCCGCGGGGCGCCAACAAGAGACCCAGTACTTC
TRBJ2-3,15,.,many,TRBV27,CASSLVGFSTDTQYF,TGTGCCAGCAGTTTAGTTGGTTTTAGCACAGATACGCAGTATTTT
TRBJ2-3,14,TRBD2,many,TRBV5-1,CASNTGGLTDTQYF,TGCGCCAGTAACACGGGGGGGCTCACAGATACGCAGTATTTT
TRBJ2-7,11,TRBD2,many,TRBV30,CAWSRGEEQYF,TGTGCCTGGAGCCGGGGGGAGGAGCAGTACTTC
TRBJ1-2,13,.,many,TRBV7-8,CASSLRAGYGYTF,TGTGCCAGCAGCTTAAGGGCGGGGTATGGCTACACCTTC
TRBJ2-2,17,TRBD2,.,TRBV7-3,CASSPRGGLVMSGELFF,TGTGCCAGCAGCCCGAGGGGGGGACTAGTGATGTCCGGGGAGCTGTTTTTT
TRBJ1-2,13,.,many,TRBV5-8,CASSIRDIYGYTF,TGTGCCAGCAGCATCAGGGACATTTATGGCTACACCTTC
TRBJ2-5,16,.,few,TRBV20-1,CSARDRLSAYQETQYF,TGCAGTGCTAGAGACCGACTATCCGCGTACCAAGAGACCCAGTACTTC
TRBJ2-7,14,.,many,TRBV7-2,CASSRHPQAYEQYF,TGTGCCAGCAGCAGACACCCTCAGGCCTACGAGCAGTACTTC
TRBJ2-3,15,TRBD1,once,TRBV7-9,CASSSSTGGADTQYF,TGTGCCAGCAGCTCATCAACAGGGGGCGCGGATACGCAGTATTTT
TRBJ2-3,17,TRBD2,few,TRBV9,CASRVGPGGSSTDTQYF,TGTGCCAGCAGGGTGGGACCCGGGGGGTCTAGCACAGATACGCAGTATTTT
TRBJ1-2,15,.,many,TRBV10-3,CAISESSGRGQGYTF,TGTGCCATCAGTGAGTCCTCTGGGCGGGGGCAAGGCTACACCTTC
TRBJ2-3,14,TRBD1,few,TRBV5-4,CASSFRQGADTQYF,TGTGCCAGCAGCTTCAGACAGGGTGCAGATACGCAGTATTTT
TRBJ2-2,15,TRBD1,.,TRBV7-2,CASSNRQGANGELFF,TGTGCCAGCAGTAATCGACAGGGGGCGAACGGGGAGCTGTTTTTT
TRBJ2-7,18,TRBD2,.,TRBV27,CASSLLGTSGGGDYEQYF,TGTGCCAGCAGTTTATTGGGGACTAGCGGGGGGGGAGACTACGAGCAGTACTTC
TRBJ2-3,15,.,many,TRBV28,CASSSRRGSTDTQYF,TGTGCCAGCAGTAGCAGGAGGGGGAGCACAGATACGCAGTATTTT
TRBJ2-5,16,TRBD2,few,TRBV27,CASSPGLAGVQETQYF,TGTGCCAGCAGTCCCGGACTAGCGGGAGTACAAGAGACCCAGTACTTC
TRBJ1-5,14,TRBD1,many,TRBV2,CASRRQGSNQPQHF,TGTGCCAGCAGACGACAGGGGAGCAATCAGCCCCAGCATTTT
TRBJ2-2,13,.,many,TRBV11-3,CASSQTVAGELFF,TGTGCCAGCAGCCAGACAGTGGCCGGGGAGCTGTTTTTT
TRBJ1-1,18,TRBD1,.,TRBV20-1,CSVPLLPGTGGRRTEAFF,TGCAGTGTTCCCCTGCTCCCAGGGACAGGGGGCCGGAGAACTGAAGCTTTCTTT
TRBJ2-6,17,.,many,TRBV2,CASRRNVIPSGANVLTF,TGTGCCAGCAGGAGGAACGTTATACCTTCTGGGGCCAACGTCCTGACTTTC
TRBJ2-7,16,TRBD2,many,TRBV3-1,CASSQDRGLVNYEQYF,TGTGCCAGCAGCCAAGATCGGGGACTAGTTAACTACGAGCAGTACTTC
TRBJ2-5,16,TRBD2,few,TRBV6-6,CASSYSGGGAKETQYF,TGTGCCAGCAGTTACTCAGGCGGGGGGGCAAAAGAGACCCAGTACTTC
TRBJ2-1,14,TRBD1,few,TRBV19,CASIGQGVYNEQFF,TGTGCCAGTATCGGACAGGGGGTGTACAATGAGCAGTTCTTC
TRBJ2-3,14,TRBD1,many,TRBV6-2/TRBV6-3,CASTGTGDTDTQYF,TGTGCCAGCACCGGGACAGGGGACACAGATACGCAGTATTTT